Sequencing of this T cell receptor (beta chain) was carried out in a study of blood T cell repertoires in COVID-19 (TCRdb year 2020). Some background on the complete study: The collaborator samples originated in the United States, Italy and Spain and spanned the acute and convalescent phases of COVID-19. Where available, HLA class I and class II types were obtained from metadata supplied by the sample provider rather than from assay-based typing. The sample metadata nearly always contained a de-identified subject ID, COVID-19 status, age in years and sex. The repertoires were made available in a free public database intended to serve as a resource for research on the immune response to SARS-CoV-2. The samples were drawn from the first 160 participants of the ongoing ImmuneRACE study and from about 1,200 subjects provided by 6 global collaborators. The material from the prospective study consisted of cDNA or gDNA derived from T cells, B-cell-depleted T cells, or PBMCs. Deeply sampled blood TCRbeta repertoires from subjects exposed to, actively infected with, or recovered from COVID-19 were included in the dataset. Study-level results and caveats: The amount of clinical and demographic metadata varied by source and participant and was provided uncurated.

This clone was picked up a small number of times. Its antigen remains unidentified. Base quality data are lacking; no much larger clone is found one base away. The immunoSEQ Assay, a bias-controlled multiplex PCR, was used to amplify TCRbeta CDR3 regions from genomic DNA. On the authors' methods: The number of nucleated cells in each sample was estimated from the amplification of reference gene primers within the assay. To quantify the absolute abundance of each unique TCRbeta CDR3 rearrangement, sequence reads were collapsed and filtered. For each sample, productive Simpson clonality was calculated by taking the square root of Simpson's diversity index across productive rearrangements. TCRdb took this table from immuneACCESS and kept in-frame rearrangements with V and J called. Such tables lack part of the clones; where checked against another copy, unresolved V genes explain under half of the gap, and the rest is unexplained. That table supplies the V and J calls and clone size; D and trimming were determined from the DNA. Here the sample has tens of thousands of clones; 85% to 95% occur a single time. The ten largest account for around 2.3% of the sample.

Collaborating institutions collected whole blood in K2EDTA tubes following their own protocols. For TCRbeta analysis, collaborator samples were shipped as frozen whole blood, as isolated PBMCs, or as DNA extracted from either sample type. Its CDR3 holds 14 amino acids, cysteine through phenylalanine. Left in the record is the CDR3 DNA by itself, 42 bases read in frame from the first base. As encoded in the germline V gene (reference sequence), CDR1 is LNHDA while CDR2 is SQIVND. The junction shows trimming of 1 base on V and 0 bases on J, plus 6 bases between the germline ends. Sequencing was carried out using peripheral blood. The sequence is built from TRBV19 and TRBJ1-2, with the D gene not clear enough to name. The clonotype comes from a human donor with active COVID-19. The donor label of this sample is uncertain. The DNA reads TGTGCCAGTAGTATAGCGCAGTCTAACTATGGCTACACCTTC. It specifies CASSIAQSNYGYTF.